Shown below are 16 T cell receptor beta chains from a single sample sequenced in a study of blood T cell repertoires in COVID-19. Data came from immunoSEQ multiplex PCR; TCRdb stores just in-frame clones and leaves some out. The table includes over 350,000 clones, around 90% detected once. The sequenced sample was PBMCs or T cells enriched from blood (not recorded which). The receptors were gathered from a woman aged 18-29 years who had recovered from COVID-19.

The CDR3 here is CASSLGLGRGLHF. The CDR3 DNA reads TGTGCCAGCAGCTTAGGTTTAGGGAGGGGTCTCCACTTT. The chain uses TRBV13 and TRBJ1-6, with D possibly TRBD1 on 5 matching bases. Trimming took off 0 bases at V and 16 bases at J, with 13 bases between the two ends. There are 13 residues in the CDR3. Germline V lookup: CDR1 PRHDT, CDR2 FYEKMQ (reference sequence).

The chain joins TRBV19 to TRBJ2-7; a weak D match, TRBD2 (5 bases). Per the germline V gene, CDR1 is LNHDA and CDR2 is SQIVND (reference sequence). V lost 1 base and J lost 0, with 10 bases in between. This CDR3 spans 15 amino acids. The CDR3 is CASSIVGGSSYEQYF. In nucleotides, the CDR3 is TGTGCCAGTAGTATAGTTGGAGGTAGCTCCTACGAGCAGTACTTC.

The V and J genes are TRBV25-1 and TRBJ1-4, with TRBD1 as a possible D gene (5 bases). Germline V CDR1 and CDR2: MGHDK, SYGVNS. Trimming cost V 11 bases and J 8 bases, with 15 bases left between them. The CDR3 spans 12 residues. The CDR3 nucleotides read TGTGCCGCTGGACGGACAAGGGAAAAACTGTTTTTT. It codes for CAAGRTREKLFF. Drawing the rest from reference TRBV25-1 and TRBJ1-4, the complete variable domain is EADIYQTPRYLVIGTGKKITLECSQTMGHDKMYWYQQDPGMELHLIHYSYGVNSTEKGDLSSESTVSRIRTEHFPLTLESARPSHTSQYLCAAGRTREKLFFGSGTQLSVL.

The sample holds a few counts of this clone. This chain uses TRBV18 with TRBJ1-2; D gene ambiguous. The CDR3 sequence is 13 residues long. V lost 5 bases to trimming and J lost 8 bases, with 15 bases between them. The V gene's germline CDR1 is KGHSH and CDR2 LQKENI. CDR3 coding DNA: TGTGCCAGCTCAACCCCAGTTCTGGGCGGCTACACCTTC. Its protein product is CASSTPVLGGYTF.

The chain employs TRBV7-9 and TRBJ2-3, with 9 bases matching TRBD2. The CDR3 totals 15 residues. Germline CDR1 SEHNR, CDR2 FQNEAQ (reference sequence). After removal of 3 bases from V and 5 bases from J, the junction contained 6 bases not matched to a gene. CDR3 residues: CASSFRGGAGDTQYF. CDR3 sequence (DNA): TGTGCCAGCAGCTTCCGCGGGGGGGCTGGAGATACGCAGTATTTT.

The J gene is TRBJ1-5, the V gene TRBV12-3 or TRBV12-4; D is undetermined. The V end lost 5 bases, the J end lost 5 bases, and 7 bases lay between the germline ends. CDR3 size: 12 residues. This chain's CDR3 is CASSPPDQPQHF. The CDR3 DNA reads TGTGCCAGCAGTCCCCCGGATCAGCCCCAGCATTTT.

This clone was observed a single time. The chain joins TRBV27 to TRBJ1-1; 9 bases agree with TRBD1. The CDR3 is made up of 13 amino acids. Germline-derived CDR1 and CDR2 are MNHEY and SMNVEV (reference sequence). Germline trimming cut 6 bases from V and 5 bases from J; bases unmatched to any gene: 4. The DNA of the CDR3 is TGTGCCAGCAGCCGACAGGGGGGGACTGAAGCTTTCTTT. Encoded protein: CASSRQGGTEAFF.

J is TRBJ1-6 and V is TRBV19; D may be TRBD1 (5 bases). The V gene's germline CDR1 is LNHDA and CDR2 SQIVND (reference sequence). V was shortened by 10 bases and J by 6 bases, with 19 bases between the two germline ends. This CDR3 is 15 amino acids long. CDR3 in DNA: TGTGCCACTCAAAGAAGGGGCCACGGTAATTCACCCCTCCACTTT. It codes for CATQRRGHGNSPLHF.

This rearrangement joins TRBV25-1 to TRBJ1-1; TRBD1 matches 9 bases. Losses at the gene ends were 3 bases for V and 6 bases for J; bases not matched to a gene: 2. Germline CDR1 and CDR2: MGHDK and SYGVNS. CDR3 length: 13 residues. The CDR3 bases are TGTGCCAGCAGTGAGAGGACAGGGGCTGAAGCTTTCTTT. Protein product: CASSERTGAEAFF.

CDR3 amino acids: CASSQFKNTEAFF. The DNA for the CDR3 is TGTGCCAGCAGCCAATTTAAGAACACTGAAGCTTTCTTT. The chain couples TRBV4-2 to TRBJ1-1; the D is unclear. Germline loops: CDR1 LGHNA, CDR2 YNFKEQ. The CDR3 is 13 amino acids. Trimming left V 2 bases short and J 1 base short, with 5 bases between.

This clone was seen a few times. The chain is built from TRBV7-2 and TRBJ2-7; 11 bases match TRBD2. V lost 5 bases to trimming and J lost 2 bases; unmatched junction nucleotides: 11. This CDR3 region has 17 residues. Germline-derived CDR1 and CDR2 are SGHTA and FQGNSA. CDR3 protein: CASSQDLGTSGPYEQYF. The CDR3 DNA reads as TGTGCCAGCAGCCAGGACCTCGGGACTAGCGGTCCCTACGAGCAGTACTTC.

The chain links TRBV6-2 or TRBV6-3 to TRBJ1-2, with 8 bases aligning to TRBD1. This CDR3 comprises 14 residues. Looked up from germline, CDR1 is MNHEY and CDR2 is SVGEGT. The V and J ends lost 5 bases and 3 bases, in that order; junction bases with no gene match: 5. The CDR3 nucleotides are TGTGCCAGCAGTCCGGGACAGGTCTACTATGGCTACACCTTC. Its translation is CASSPGQVYYGYTF.

This rearrangement joins TRBV2 to TRBJ1-1; maybe TRBD1 (5 bases). The CDR3 consists of 14 residues. Per the germline V gene, CDR1 is SNHLY and CDR2 is FYNNEI. Trimming removed 6 bases at V and 2 bases at J, with 13 bases between. CDR3 DNA sequence: TGTGCCAGCAGGCCCGGACACCTTAACACTGAAGCTTTCTTT. This encodes CASRPGHLNTEAFF. Full variable domain (missing parts from reference TRBV2 and TRBJ1-1): EPEVTQTPSHQVTQMGQEVILRCVPISNHLYFYWYRQILGQKVEFLVSFYNNEISEKSEIFDDQFSVERPDGSNFTLKIRSTKLEDSAMYFCASRPGHLNTEAFFGQGTRLTVV.

The CDR3 loop is CASSLGRDRGGIQYF. The CDR3 region has the DNA TGTGCCAGCAGCTTAGGCCGGGACAGGGGTGGCATTCAGTACTTC. The genes are TRBV7-9 and TRBJ2-4; 10 bases line up with TRBD1. The CDR3 length is 15 residues. CDR1 and CDR2 from the germline V gene are SEHNR and FQNEAQ (reference sequence). Trimming removed 1 base from V and 9 bases from J; junction bases left unmatched: 6.

The gene calls are TRBV6-5 and TRBJ1-6, with D perhaps matching TRBD1 (6 bases). Trimming took off 1 base at V and 9 bases at J, with 16 bases between the two ends. CDR1 is MNHEY and CDR2 is SVGAGI in the germline V gene. The length of the CDR3 is 16 residues. The DNA for the CDR3 is TGTGCCAGCAGTTACTTCGGACAGTCGGGAGGTTCACCCCTCCACTTT. This codes for CASSYFGQSGGSPLHF.

The CDR3 loop is CASSLHRSGVEAFF. DNA of the CDR3: TGCGCCAGCAGCTTGCATCGGTCAGGGGTTGAAGCTTTCTTT. V gene TRBV5-1 combines with J gene TRBJ1-1, with D maybe TRBD1 (6 bases). The CDR3 is 14 amino acids. Germline CDR1 SGHRS, CDR2 YFSETQ. V was trimmed by 1 base and J by 7 bases, leaving 14 bases between them.